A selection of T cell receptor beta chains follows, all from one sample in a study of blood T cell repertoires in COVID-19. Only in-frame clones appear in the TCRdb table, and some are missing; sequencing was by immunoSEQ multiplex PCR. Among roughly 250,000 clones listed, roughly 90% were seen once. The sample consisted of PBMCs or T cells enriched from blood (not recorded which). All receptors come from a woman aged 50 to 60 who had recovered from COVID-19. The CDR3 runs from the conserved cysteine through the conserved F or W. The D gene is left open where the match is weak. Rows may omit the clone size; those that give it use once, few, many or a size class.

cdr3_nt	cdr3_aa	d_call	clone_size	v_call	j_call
TGCAGCGATTCAACAGGGACTAGCGGATTTGAGCAGTTCTTC	CSDSTGTSGFEQFF	TRBD2	NA	TRBV29-1	TRBJ2-1
TGTGCCAGTAGTTTTGCCCCTGGACAGACAGATGGCTACACCTTC	CASSFAPGQTDGYTF	NA	NA	TRBV19	TRBJ1-2
TGTGCCAGCGCGCCCGGGACAGCCTTGGCTTTCTTT	CASAPGTALAFF	TRBD1	NA	TRBV3-1/TRBV3-2	TRBJ1-1
TGTGCCAGCAGTCCCAGCGGGTACCTCCAAGAGACCCAGTACTTC	CASSPSGYLQETQYF	NA	NA	TRBV28	TRBJ2-5
TGTGCCAGCAGTTACTATCGGAGCGGGACGGCCTCCTACGAGCAGTACTTC	CASSYYRSGTASYEQYF	TRBD2	NA	TRBV7-9	TRBJ2-7
TGTGCCAGCAGTTATGACAGATCGAACACCGGGGAGCTGTTTTTT	CASSYDRSNTGELFF	NA	NA	TRBV6-2/TRBV6-3	TRBJ2-2
TGTGCCACCAGCCCGACAGGGTACGACACCGGGGAGCTGTTTTTT	CATSPTGYDTGELFF	TRBD1	once	TRBV24-1	TRBJ2-2
TGTGCCAGCAGTCTCGGACAGATTAGCAATCAGCCCCAGCATTTT	CASSLGQISNQPQHF	NA	NA	TRBV28	TRBJ1-5
TGTGCCAGCAGCTTAGACGAGGACAATGAGCAGTTCTTC	CASSLDEDNEQFF	NA	NA	TRBV11-3	TRBJ2-1
TGTGCCAGCAGTACCCGCTGGGGACAGGGGGCGCATTTTGGCTACACCTTC	CASSTRWGQGAHFGYTF	TRBD1	NA	TRBV28	TRBJ1-2
TGTGCCAGTAGTATGGGACTCAGGTTCGGCGGGAGCAATCAGCCCCAGCATTTT	CASSMGLRFGGSNQPQHF	NA	once	TRBV19	TRBJ1-5
TGTGCCAGTAGCACTCAGGGGAATCAAGAGACCCAGTACTTC	CASSTQGNQETQYF	NA	NA	TRBV19	TRBJ2-5
TGTGCCATCAAACCGGCGGTCACAGATACGCAGTATTTT	CAIKPAVTDTQYF	NA	NA	TRBV6-5	TRBJ2-3
TGTGCCAGCAGCCCCTTCCAAGAGACCCAGTACTTC	CASSPFQETQYF	NA	NA	TRBV3-1/TRBV3-2	TRBJ2-5
TGTGCCAGCAGCTCGACTTCTTACAGGTTTGATGGCTACACCTTC	CASSSTSYRFDGYTF	NA	NA	TRBV6-5	TRBJ1-2
TGTGCCAGCAGGGGACAGGGTACTCAGCCCCAGCATTTT	CASRGQGTQPQHF	TRBD1	NA	TRBV28	TRBJ1-5
TGTGCCATCAGTGAACTAGCGGGGGGTTACGAGCAGTACTTC	CAISELAGGYEQYF	TRBD2	NA	TRBV10-3	TRBJ2-7
TGTGCCAGTAGTATTGTAGCGTTCAGCACAGATACGCAGTATTTT	CASSIVAFSTDTQYF	NA	NA	TRBV19	TRBJ2-3
TGCAGCGTATACTCCGGGGATCAGGCCCAGCATTTT	CSVYSGDQAQHF	NA	NA	TRBV29-1	TRBJ1-5
TGTGCCACCAGCAGAGGGACTAGCGGCAATGAGCAGTTCTTC	CATSRGTSGNEQFF	TRBD2	NA	TRBV15	TRBJ2-1
TGTGCCAGCAGGGGACTAGCGGATCCCGGGGAGCTGTTTTTT	CASRGLADPGELFF	TRBD2	few	TRBV27	TRBJ2-2
TGTGCCAGCAGTGACCAGGGTAACTATGGCTACACCTTC	CASSDQGNYGYTF	NA	once	TRBV25-1	TRBJ1-2
TGTGCCAGCAGCCAAGATCGCGGGGTCAATCAGCCCCAGCATTTT	CASSQDRGVNQPQHF	NA	few	TRBV4-2	TRBJ1-5
TGTGCCAGCAGCGAAACCCCAGGGGATAGCACAGATACGCAGTATTTT	CASSETPGDSTDTQYF	NA	few	TRBV5-6	TRBJ2-3
TGTGCCAGTAGCCCCAGAGGGGGCCTCACCGGGGAGCTGTTTTTT	CASSPRGGLTGELFF	TRBD1	NA	TRBV19	TRBJ2-2
TGTGCCAGCAGCCAATGGGAGGGGAACCGCTACACCTTC	CASSQWEGNRYTF	NA	NA	TRBV3-1/TRBV3-2	TRBJ1-2
TGTGCCAGCAGCTTGGGCGGGAGGGCCCCAGATACGCAGTATTTT	CASSLGGRAPDTQYF	TRBD2	NA	TRBV7-2	TRBJ2-3
TGTGCCAGCTCACCACCGGTCTCAGGAGCGGATCAGCCCCAGCATTTT	CASSPPVSGADQPQHF	NA	NA	TRBV18	TRBJ1-5
TGCAGCGTTACGCGACAGGGCCACGAGCAGTACTTC	CSVTRQGHEQYF	TRBD1	once	TRBV29-1	TRBJ2-7
TGTGCCAGCAGCTTCGGACAGGGGAGGGACAATGAGCAGTTCTTC	CASSFGQGRDNEQFF	TRBD1	NA	TRBV11-3	TRBJ2-1
TGTGCCAGCAGTGAGACAGTTTTTAGTACCGAGCAGTTCTTC	CASSETVFSTEQFF	NA	NA	TRBV6-1	TRBJ2-1
TGTGCCAGCAGTTTAAAGTGGCCAGGGGTTGGCTACACCTTC	CASSLKWPGVGYTF	NA	NA	TRBV28	TRBJ1-2
TGTGCCAGCAGTTTATACGCCCCCGTTGGAGACTATGGCTACACCTTC	CASSLYAPVGDYGYTF	NA	NA	TRBV28	TRBJ1-2
TGTGCCACCGGATCGGGACAGGGAAGGAACCAGCCCCAGCATTTT	CATGSGQGRNQPQHF	TRBD1	NA	TRBV24-1	TRBJ1-5
TGTGCCACCAGCAGAGGTGGCAGCGGGAGGTTAACAGATACGCAGTATTTT	CATSRGGSGRLTDTQYF	TRBD2	NA	TRBV15	TRBJ2-3
TGTGCCAGCAGCGAAAACAGGGGGGTGAACACTGAAGCTTTCTTT	CASSENRGVNTEAFF	TRBD1	NA	TRBV9	TRBJ1-1
TGCAGCGGCGAGGGGACAGGAGATAGCACAGATACGCAGTATTTT	CSGEGTGDSTDTQYF	TRBD1	NA	TRBV29-1	TRBJ2-3
TGTGCCTGGAGTTCCCCCGGGATATCCACCGGGGAGCTGTTTTTT	CAWSSPGISTGELFF	NA	NA	TRBV30	TRBJ2-2
TGTGCCAGCTCACGGGGCAATGGCCCAGATTATGAAGCTTTCTTT	CASSRGNGPDYEAFF	NA	NA	TRBV18	TRBJ1-1
TGTGCCAGCAGGGGGCCGGGGGGCAACTATGGCTACACCTTC	CASRGPGGNYGYTF	NA	NA	TRBV7-2	TRBJ1-2
TGTGCCAGCAGCTTAACGAAGCGGGGGGTTGCTGAGCAGTTCTTC	CASSLTKRGVAEQFF	TRBD2	NA	TRBV7-3	TRBJ2-1
TGTGCCAGCAGCCCATCCGGGACTAGTCGAGATACGCAGTATTTT	CASSPSGTSRDTQYF	TRBD2	NA	TRBV7-3	TRBJ2-3
TGTGCCAGCTCCTGGCAGGGGCCCTACGAGCAGTACTTC	CASSWQGPYEQYF	NA	NA	TRBV28	TRBJ2-7